Sequencing of this T cell receptor beta chain was carried out in a study of blood T cell repertoires in COVID-19. Study-wide context: Collection of acute and convalescent COVID-19 samples took place in the United States, Italy and Spain. Nucleic acid was either cDNA or gDNA, and it came from T cells, B-cell-depleted T cells, or PBMCs.

Methods used by the authors: Amplification of reference gene primers provided the estimated nucleated cell counts. Produced via immunoSEQ multiplex PCR; TCRdb's table is partial and in-frame only. The DNA gave D and trimming, while V, J and clone size come from that table. The sample consists of roughly 260,000 clones, around four fifths of them appearing once. The germline CDR1 and CDR2 sequences are KGHSH and LQKENI. V was pared by 4 bases and J by 2 bases, with 4 bases of the junction left unmatched. The CDR3 consists of 14 residues. V gene TRBV18 combines with J gene TRBJ1-2, with TRBD1 matching 7 bases. The clonotype originates from a woman in her seventies with acute or convalescent COVID-19. The sequencing input was peripheral blood. The CDR3 region is CASSLDRVNYGYTF. The CDR3 coding sequence is TGTGCCAGCTCACTTGACAGGGTAAACTATGGCTACACCTTC.